The sequence of this T cell receptor (beta chain) was determined in a study of OX40 agonist ivuxolimab in advanced cancers. The germline V and J ends were trimmed by 5 bases and 4 bases, with 9 bases remaining between them. Per germline, CDR1 SGHAT and CDR2 FQNNGV. The CDR3 totals 13 residues. Clones were sequenced by immunoSEQ multiplex PCR, and TCRdb holds only the in-frame ones, with some missing. The table lists 45,000 or so clones, more than 75% of them singletons. Samples were taken at baseline and on day 1 of cycles 4 and 7. The receptor's source is an adult with an advanced solid tumor such as melanoma, head and neck, liver or kidney cancer. This chain connects TRBV11-2 to TRBJ1-5, with unresolved D. The starting material was CD4+ or CD8+ T cells sorted from blood, obtained in a trial of the OX40 agonist ivuxolimab. The CDR3 DNA is TGTGCCAGCAGCCTCGATACTAATCAGCCCCAGCATTTT. As protein: CASSLDTNQPQHF.